Here is one T cell receptor beta chain with its context. One end of the junction varies from germline; a read error may be responsible. A primer in the constant region served to generate TCR beta cDNA from around 500 ng of total RNA. For TCR beta, libraries were produced by three nested multiplex PCR rounds using slightly modified ARM-PCR. PCR rounds one and two used TRBV1-TRBV30 forward primers with a C-beta reverse primer for approximately 11 cycles each. TCRdb reanalysed the multiplex PCR reads using MiXCR and keeps one entry per CDR3 protein. The data contain approximately 37,000 distinct CDR3 sequences, around 75% of them seen just once; the ten biggest clones take up 37%. Germline CDR1 and CDR2: MNHNY and SVGAGI (reference sequence). The CDR3 is 14 residues long. Co-extracting RNA and DNA was done with 20-30 mg of unsorted bulk tissue as input. This record comes from a study of tumor-infiltrating lymphocytes in primary liver carcinoma.

The clonotype comes from a man aged 35 to 55 with primary liver carcinoma and hepatitis B virus infection. The chain carries TRBV6-6 and TRBJ1-2; perhaps TRBD1 as D (6 bases). Sequenced sample: tumor-adjacent normal liver tissue. The CDR3: CVSRGHDYDYGYTF. The CDR3 DNA follows: TGTGTCAGCAGGGGACACGACTATGACTATGGCTACACCTTC.